This T cell receptor beta chain was sequenced during a study of T cell repertoires in cytomegalovirus infection (dated by TCRdb to the late 2010s). Background for the entire study: Recently identified HLA-C-restricted CMV epitopes, whose presentation resists viral immunomodulation, were targeted by peptide stimulations together with well-studied HLA-B-restricted epitopes. Donor HLA type was relevant to the analysis, as public TCR beta signatures indicated carriage of CMV infection together with the matching HLA type.

This clonotype appeared a few times. Its antigen remains undetermined. There are no base qualities to consult, and no much larger clone falls within one base. Broader findings and caveats from the paper: The ex vivo response was dominated by HLA-C-restricted CMV-specific TCR beta clonotypes, which also provided the single most frequent clonotype in two of eight donors. In both this cohort and an independent roughly 400-donor cohort, the cumulative frequency of public TCR beta family members distinguished carriers of CMV infection plus the relevant HLA type.

Per the germline V gene, MDHEN is the CDR1 and SYDVKM is the CDR2. From V the trimming removes 5 bases and from J it removes 4 bases, while the gene matches leave 6 bases of the junction unaccounted for. The CDR3, from cysteine to phenylalanine, totals 17 residues. Of the read, only the CDR3 DNA is kept; its 51 bases are in frame from base 1. Sequencing instrument: Illumina HiSeq 1500. TCRdb reanalyzed the raw reads on its own, using fastp at Q25 for trimming and MiXCR for clone calling, and kept in-frame beta chains. CDR3 protein duplicates are merged, each entry listing the most common genes and DNA. Across this sample there are 900,000 to 950,000 distinct CDR3 sequences, with more than 25% seen only once. The leading ten clones occupy over 12% of the sample. Read against the paper, the sample's treatment or condition label means: in vitro stimulation with specific CMV peptide epitopes to enrich CMV-specific T cells.

The rearrangement joined TRBV28 to TRBJ2-3; TRBD2 lines up with 16 middle nucleotides. This clonotype was sampled from a human donor in good health (CMV status not recorded). Some clones in this sample may be carry-over from other donors' samples. The sequences come from cultured CD8+ T cells from PBMCs, collected from culture after CMV antigen stimulation. The CDR3 region reads CASSPGLAGGIADTQYF. The nucleotides read TGTGCCAGCAGTCCGGGACTAGCGGGGGGGATCGCAGATACGCAGTATTTT.